This T cell receptor (beta chain) was recorded in a study of blood T cell repertoires in COVID-19. Overall study: PBMCs, B-cell-depleted T cells, or T cells were the source of the cDNA or gDNA that made up the material.

In the original workflow: Scientists estimated how many nucleated cells there were by amplifying reference gene primers. Sequenced by immunoSEQ multiplex PCR; TCRdb stores in-frame clones only, minus some. That table furnishes V, J and clone size, whereas the DNA furnished D and trimming. The table has fewer than 350,000 clones, approximately 87% seen once. Patients of the Seattle cohort, enrolled during active infection, were followed longitudinally. Trimming pared 4 bases from V and 0 bases from J, leaving 10 bases between. Germline-derived CDR1 and CDR2 are SEHNR and FQNEAQ (reference sequence). This CDR3 is 14 amino acids long.

Specimen: peripheral blood. This chain joins TRBV7-9 and TRBJ2-7, with TRBD1 as a possible D gene (6 bases). The receptor comes from a woman aged 25 to 39 with COVID-19, enrolled during active disease. The CDR3 loop is CASSSPGHSYEQYF. DNA of the CDR3: TGTGCCAGCAGCTCCCCGGGACACTCCTACGAGCAGTACTTC.